Listed below are T cell receptor beta chains from one sample, sequenced in a study of long-term antiretroviral therapy in people with HIV. Clones were sequenced by immunoSEQ multiplex PCR, and TCRdb holds only the in-frame ones, with some missing. The sample lists some 36,000 clones, approximately 81% occurring once. Specimen: unsorted PBMCs, collected 2.7 to 2.9 years before starting antiretroviral therapy. All receptors come from a woman in her twenties or thirties with HIV. Both conserved end residues are part of each CDR3. A D gene is named only where the DNA matches it firmly. Not every row has a clone size; where given, it reads once, few, many or a size class.

V gene: TRBV9; clone size: NA; CDR3 length: 17; D gene: TRBD1; J gene: TRBJ2-3; CDR3 DNA: TGTGCCAGCAGCGTGGGAGGGACAGGGGGCATCACAGATACGCAGTATTTT; CDR3 protein: CASSVGGTGGITDTQYF
V gene: TRBV11-2; clone size: NA; CDR3 length: 14; D gene: NA; J gene: TRBJ2-1; CDR3 DNA: TGTGCCAGCAGCCCGCCAGCGCGCTGGTCGGAGCAGTTCTTC; CDR3 protein: CASSPPARWSEQFF
V gene: TRBV5-5; clone size: NA; CDR3 length: 15; D gene: TRBD1; J gene: TRBJ2-7; CDR3 DNA: TGTGCCAGCAGCTTGGGGCCCAGGGGGTCCTACGAGCAGTACTTC; CDR3 protein: CASSLGPRGSYEQYF
V gene: TRBV7-9; clone size: NA; CDR3 length: 15; D gene: NA; J gene: TRBJ2-1; CDR3 DNA: TGTGCCAGCAGCTTACCCCCCCGGTTAGGAAATGAGCAGTTCTTC; CDR3 protein: CASSLPPRLGNEQFF
V gene: TRBV27; clone size: once; CDR3 length: 15; D gene: TRBD1; J gene: TRBJ2-5; CDR3 DNA: TGTGCCAGCAGGTGGACAGGGGCCTCCCAAGAGACCCAGTACTTC; CDR3 protein: CASRWTGASQETQYF
V gene: TRBV4-1; clone size: NA; CDR3 length: 20; D gene: NA; J gene: TRBJ1-5; CDR3 DNA: TGCGCCAGCAGCCACCGGCCCCGGGGAAAGAGAGGGGTTAGCAATCAGCCCCAGCATTTT; CDR3 protein: CASSHRPRGKRGVSNQPQHF
V gene: TRBV2; clone size: few; CDR3 length: 12; D gene: TRBD1; J gene: TRBJ1-1; CDR3 DNA: TGTGCCTCCAGGGAGGGGGCGACTGAAGCTTTCTTT; CDR3 protein: CASREGATEAFF
V gene: TRBV9; clone size: NA; CDR3 length: 15; D gene: NA; J gene: TRBJ2-5; CDR3 DNA: TGTGCCAGCAGCCTAGAATTGGGCCCCCACGCGACCCAGTACTTC; CDR3 protein: CASSLELGPHATQYF
V gene: TRBV30; clone size: NA; CDR3 length: 12; D gene: NA; J gene: TRBJ1-5; CDR3 DNA: TGTGCCTGGCGACAGAGCAATCAGCCCCAGCATTTT; CDR3 protein: CAWRQSNQPQHF
V gene: TRBV5-5; clone size: NA; CDR3 length: 12; D gene: NA; J gene: TRBJ2-5; CDR3 DNA: TGTGCCAGCAGCTTTCAGCAAGAGACCCAGTACTTC; CDR3 protein: CASSFQQETQYF
V gene: TRBV2; clone size: NA; CDR3 length: 14; D gene: TRBD2; J gene: TRBJ2-1; CDR3 DNA: TGTGCCAGAGAGATTAGCGGGGGATCCCGAGAGCAGTTCTTC; CDR3 protein: CAREISGGSREQFF
V gene: TRBV5-1; clone size: NA; CDR3 length: 15; D gene: NA; J gene: TRBJ2-1; CDR3 DNA: TGCGCCAGCAGCTTGGGACAGCCCGTTTACAATGAGCAGTTCTTC; CDR3 protein: CASSLGQPVYNEQFF
V gene: TRBV11-1; clone size: NA; CDR3 length: 18; D gene: NA; J gene: TRBJ2-5; CDR3 DNA: TGTGCCAGCAGCTTAGCCCGGGGGTCGACAGGGACGTCACAGACCCAGTACTTC; CDR3 protein: CASSLARGSTGTSQTQYF
V gene: TRBV6-1; clone size: NA; CDR3 length: 14; D gene: NA; J gene: TRBJ1-4; CDR3 DNA: TGTGCCAGCAGTAGACAGAGTAGGAATGAAAAACTGTTTTTT; CDR3 protein: CASSRQSRNEKLFF
V gene: TRBV7-9; clone size: NA; CDR3 length: 11; D gene: NA; J gene: TRBJ1-1; CDR3 DNA: TGTGCCAGCAGCTTCTCTACTGAAGCTTTCTTT; CDR3 protein: CASSFSTEAFF
V gene: TRBV7-9; clone size: once; CDR3 length: 13; D gene: NA; J gene: TRBJ1-1; CDR3 DNA: TGTGCCAGCAACTGGGGGGGGAACACTGAAGCTTTCTTT; CDR3 protein: CASNWGGNTEAFF
V gene: TRBV27; clone size: NA; CDR3 length: 16; D gene: TRBD2; J gene: TRBJ2-1; CDR3 DNA: TGTGCCAGCAGTCCCCTTACTAGCGGGGGGTACAATGAGCAGTTCTTC; CDR3 protein: CASSPLTSGGYNEQFF
V gene: TRBV12-5; clone size: NA; CDR3 length: 13; D gene: NA; J gene: TRBJ2-6; CDR3 DNA: TGTGCTAGTGGTTTCGCTGGGGCCAACGTCCTGACTTTC; CDR3 protein: CASGFAGANVLTF
V gene: TRBV9; clone size: once; CDR3 length: 12; D gene: NA; J gene: TRBJ2-1; CDR3 DNA: TGTGCCAGCAGCGTCGGGGGCCTTGAGCAGTTCTTC; CDR3 protein: CASSVGGLEQFF
V gene: TRBV5-1; clone size: NA; CDR3 length: 12; D gene: NA; J gene: TRBJ2-5; CDR3 DNA: TGCGCCAGCATGAGGCGTGGGGAGACCCAGTACTTC; CDR3 protein: CASMRRGETQYF
V gene: TRBV30; clone size: NA; CDR3 length: 15; D gene: TRBD1; J gene: TRBJ2-3; CDR3 DNA: TGTGCCTGGAGCTCCCTAGGGGGCAGCACAGATACGCAGTATTTT; CDR3 protein: CAWSSLGGSTDTQYF
V gene: TRBV2; clone size: few; CDR3 length: 10; D gene: NA; J gene: TRBJ1-2; CDR3 DNA: TGTGCCAGCCGAGGGGATGGCTACACCTTC; CDR3 protein: CASRGDGYTF
V gene: TRBV2; clone size: medium-sized; CDR3 length: 14; D gene: TRBD2; J gene: TRBJ2-1; CDR3 DNA: TGTGCCAGCATCGGGACTAGCGGGTACAATGAGCAGTTCTTC; CDR3 protein: CASIGTSGYNEQFF
V gene: TRBV5-1; clone size: NA; CDR3 length: 12; D gene: NA; J gene: TRBJ2-1; CDR3 DNA: TGCGCCAGCAGCCTGACTAGCAATGAGCAGTTCTTC; CDR3 protein: CASSLTSNEQFF
V gene: TRBV9; clone size: NA; CDR3 length: 16; D gene: NA; J gene: TRBJ1-3; CDR3 DNA: TGTGCCAGCAGCGGGGGGGGGAGAAGCTCTGGAAACACCATATATTTT; CDR3 protein: CASSGGGRSSGNTIYF
V gene: TRBV11-2; clone size: NA; CDR3 length: 16; D gene: NA; J gene: TRBJ2-1; CDR3 DNA: TGTGCCAGCAGCTTCAGTAGGGCCGGCTCCTACAATGAGCAGTTCTTC; CDR3 protein: CASSFSRAGSYNEQFF
V gene: TRBV5-6; clone size: NA; CDR3 length: 16; D gene: TRBD1; J gene: TRBJ1-5; CDR3 DNA: TGTGCCAGCAGCCTCCGAAAGACAGGGAACAATCAGCCCCAGCATTTT; CDR3 protein: CASSLRKTGNNQPQHF
V gene: TRBV5-6; clone size: NA; CDR3 length: 14; D gene: NA; J gene: TRBJ1-1; CDR3 DNA: TGTGCCAGCAGCTTGGGGGAAAAGAACACTGAAGCTTTCTTT; CDR3 protein: CASSLGEKNTEAFF
V gene: TRBV29-1; clone size: NA; CDR3 length: 13; D gene: NA; J gene: TRBJ2-1; CDR3 DNA: TGCAGCGTTGAAGATCACGGCGGTCGAGAGCAGTTCTTC; CDR3 protein: CSVEDHGGREQFF
V gene: TRBV13; clone size: NA; CDR3 length: 15; D gene: TRBD2; J gene: TRBJ2-3; CDR3 DNA: TGTGCCAGCACCTGGCCTAGCGGGGGGACAGATACGCAGTATTTT; CDR3 protein: CASTWPSGGTDTQYF
V gene: TRBV27; clone size: NA; CDR3 length: 16; D gene: NA; J gene: TRBJ1-1; CDR3 DNA: TGTGCCAGCAGTTTGTTGTGGGGGGCTGAGAAAACTGAAGCTTTCTTT; CDR3 protein: CASSLLWGAEKTEAFF
V gene: TRBV9; clone size: NA; CDR3 length: 15; D gene: TRBD1; J gene: TRBJ1-1; CDR3 DNA: TGTGCCAGCAGCGCAGGACAGGGAATGAACACTGAAGCTTTCTTT; CDR3 protein: CASSAGQGMNTEAFF
V gene: TRBV19; clone size: NA; CDR3 length: 14; D gene: NA; J gene: TRBJ2-1; CDR3 DNA: TGTGCCAGTTCCTTGCGAGGCCTCGGCAATGAGCAGTTCTTC; CDR3 protein: CASSLRGLGNEQFF
V gene: TRBV5-1; clone size: NA; CDR3 length: 16; D gene: NA; J gene: TRBJ1-1; CDR3 DNA: TGCGCCAGCAGCTTGGAAGGGCAGGGATTGAGCACTGAAGCTTTCTTT; CDR3 protein: CASSLEGQGLSTEAFF
V gene: TRBV19; clone size: once; CDR3 length: 14; D gene: TRBD1; J gene: TRBJ1-2; CDR3 DNA: TGTGCCAGTAGTATGGGTCAGGGGGCGTTTGGCTACACCTTC; CDR3 protein: CASSMGQGAFGYTF